The 21 T cell receptor beta chains below all came from one sample that was sequenced in a study of metastatic and nonmetastatic thyroid tumors. Not a single patient had been given any form of treatment at any point before undergoing thyroid surgery. Through MiXCR, TCRdb re-clonotyped the PCR reads. This sample carries around 23,000 clones, around 20% of them seen once, and the ten largest clones take 25% to 35%. The source material was blood. The receptors come from a female donor with papillary thyroid cancer or a benign thyroid nodule (not recorded which). Some clones in this sample may be carry-over from other donors' samples.

The table lists this clone with a few counts. The chain has TRBV2 and TRBJ1-5, with a tentative D call TRBD1 (6 bases). The germline V gene has CDR1 SNHLY and CDR2 FYNNEI. V was pared by 1 base and J by 3 bases, with 10 bases between. This CDR3 comprises 15 residues. CDR3 amino acids: CASSEVTGYNQPQHF. The CDR3 nucleotides are TGTGCCAGCAGTGAAGTAACAGGGTACAATCAGCCCCAGCATTTT.

The J gene is TRBJ1-2, the V gene TRBV6-2 or TRBV6-3; D uncertain. The V end lost 5 bases, the J end lost 7 bases, and 17 bases lay between the germline ends. The CDR3 contains 14 residues. CDR1 is MNHEY and CDR2 is SVGEGT in the germline V gene. CDR3 sequence (DNA): TGTGCCAGCAGTCTCATCCGGGCCTCCCGTGGCTACACCTTC. Its protein is CASSLIRASRGYTF.

This clone was counted between two and nine times. The CDR3 loop is CASSLRRGEQFF. The CDR3 DNA follows: TGTGCCAGCAGCTTAAGGCGTGGTGAGCAGTTCTTC. This chain connects TRBV7-6 to TRBJ2-1; D gene ambiguous. The germline V and J ends were trimmed by 2 bases and 9 bases, with 8 bases remaining between them. In germline, CDR1 is SGHVS, CDR2 FNYEAQ. This CDR3 spans 12 amino acids.

This clone showed up many times. The V gene is TRBV5-1, the J gene TRBJ2-7; a possible D gene is TRBD2 (6 bases). The CDR3 runs 12 residues. Trimming removed 7 bases at V and 4 bases at J, with 12 bases between. The germline gives CDR1 SGHRS, CDR2 YFSETQ. The CDR3 is CASGGNGYEQYF. CDR3 bases: TGCGCCAGCGGGGGGAATGGATACGAGCAGTACTTC.

This clone was detected many times. A read error is possible here, since a much larger clone lies one base away. V and J are TRBV3-1 and TRBJ1-1, with D maybe TRBD1 (5 bases). V shed 3 bases and J shed 1 base, with 15 bases lying between them. Germline V CDR1 and CDR2: LGHDT, YNNKEL (reference sequence). The CDR3 loop spans 16 amino acids. The CDR3, as DNA: TGTGCCAGCAGCCATAGGACCGGGCAGGGGAACACTGAAGCTTTCTTT. Translated, it gives CASSHRTGQGNTEAFF.

This clone was recorded many times. The chain has TRBV7-3 and TRBJ2-1; TRBD2 matches at 8 bases. Trimming took 0 bases from V and 9 from J; bases not matched to a gene: 16. This CDR3 comprises 18 residues. Germline V gene sequence: CDR1 SGHTA, CDR2 FQGTGA. CDR3 residues: CASSLTVPGRAKGGEQFF. CDR3 nucleotides: TGTGCCAGCAGCTTAACCGTACCCGGGAGGGCCAAGGGTGGTGAGCAGTTCTTC.

The chain has TRBV5-1 and TRBJ1-5; a weak D match, TRBD1 (6 bases). The germline CDR1 and CDR2 sequences are SGHRS and YFSETQ. The CDR3 sequence is 15 residues long. The V end lost 2 bases, the J end lost 6 bases, and 15 bases lay between the germline ends. The CDR3 loop is CASSFTGQFIQPQHF. The CDR3 DNA follows: TGCGCCAGCAGCTTTACAGGGCAGTTTATTCAGCCCCAGCATTTT.

J is TRBJ1-6 and V is TRBV28; 12 nucleotides line up with TRBD1. This CDR3 contains 14 residues. Trimming removed 4 bases from V and 10 bases from J; junction bases left unmatched: 2. CDR1 is MDHEN and CDR2 is SYDVKM in the germline V gene. CDR3 DNA sequence: TGTGCCAGCAGTTCCGGGACAGGGGGCTCACCCCTCCACTTT. This translates into CASSSGTGGSPLHF.

Regarding this clone: This CDR3 is also generated by other DNA sequences in the sample. The chain employs TRBV9 and TRBJ1-2; TRBD1 matches 12 bases. Germline CDR1 and CDR2: SGDLS and YYNGEE. This CDR3 has 15 amino acids. Germline trimming cut 0 bases from V and 7 bases from J; bases unmatched to any gene: 4. In DNA form, the CDR3 reads TGTGCCAGCAGCGTAGAGGGACAGGGGGCGGGTGGCTACACCTTC. Translating gives CASSVEGQGAGGYTF.

This clone appeared many times. This chain connects TRBV29-1 to TRBJ2-5; D gene unclear. CDR3 length: 10 amino acids. Germline CDR1 and CDR2: SQVTM and ANQGSEA. Trimming cost V 5 bases and J 5 bases, with 6 bases left between them. In DNA form, the CDR3 reads TGCAGCGTTTTTTGGGAGACCCAGTACTTC. It codes for CSVFWETQYF.

At least ten counts were recorded for this clone. A much more abundant neighbour one base away suggests this may be a read error. Other nucleotide sequences from this sample produce the same CDR3. The J gene is TRBJ2-5, the V gene TRBV11-2; D not resolved. Per germline, CDR1 SGHAT and CDR2 FQNNGV. The CDR3 totals 13 residues. The CDR3 loop reads CASSLEGTETQYF. CDR3 sequence (DNA): TGTGCCAGCAGCTTAGAGGGAACCGAGACTCAGTACTTC.

The table lists this clone with many counts. A clone one base away is much larger, so this may be a read error. Within the sample, other DNA sequences also encode this same CDR3. The gene calls are TRBV28 and TRBJ2-3; the D call may be TRBD1 or TRBD2 (5 bases each). Between the trimmed V and J ends, which lost 3 bases and 4 bases, there was a span of 14 bases. From germline, CDR1 is MDHEN and CDR2 SYDVKM. The CDR3 sequence is 15 residues long. DNA for the CDR3: TGTGCCAGCAGTTTTGAGGGGCTGGGCCCAGATACGCAGTATTTT. Translation: CASSFEGLGPDTQYF.

This sequence joins TRBV11-2 and TRBJ2-7; D may be TRBD2 (6 bases). Germline loops: CDR1 SGHAT, CDR2 FQNNGV. This CDR3 comprises 14 residues. The germline V and J ends were trimmed by 2 bases and 4 bases, with 12 bases remaining between them. Here the CDR3 reads CASSLKGTPYEQYF. The CDR3 region has the DNA TGTGCCAGCAGCTTAAAAGGGACTCCGTACGAGCAGTACTTC.

This clone showed up just once. The chain combines TRBV9 with TRBJ2-5; 14 bases match TRBD2. The ends lost 0 bases at V and 4 bases at J; junction bases unmatched: 2. The V gene's germline CDR1 is SGDLS and CDR2 YYNGEE. The CDR3 has 16 residues. CDR3 sequence: CASSVGGLAGGETQYF. CDR3 in DNA: TGTGCCAGCAGCGTAGGTGGACTAGCGGGAGGAGAGACCCAGTACTTC.

This clone is medium-sized in the sample. The chain is built from TRBV6-1 and TRBJ1-3; tentatively, D is TRBD1 (5 bases). The V and J ends lost 5 bases and 0 bases respectively, with 11 bases between them. CDR1 is MNHNS and CDR2 is SASEGT in the germline V gene. This CDR3 is 15 amino acids long. This chain's CDR3 is CASSFRGSSGNTIYF. In DNA form, the CDR3 reads TGTGCCAGCAGTTTTAGGGGAAGCTCTGGAAACACCATATATTTT.

This clone was detected many times. V usage is TRBV29-1 and J usage is TRBJ1-2; D gene unclear. Trimming took 6 bases from V and 7 from J, leaving 12 bases between them. This CDR3 is built from 11 residues. In germline, CDR1 is SQVTM, CDR2 ANQGSEA. The CDR3 coding sequence is TGCAGCGTCCCGGATGCTGGTGGCTACACCTTC. Encoded protein: CSVPDAGGYTF.

This clone was observed at least ten times. The chain couples TRBV10-1 to TRBJ2-2; 8 nucleotides agree with TRBD2. Germline values: CDR1 WNHNN, CDR2 SYGVQD (reference sequence). Trimming at V came to 8 bases and at J to 6 bases, leaving 8 bases not matched to a gene. This CDR3 is 14 amino acids long. The CDR3 spells CASQAGRAPGELFF. CDR3 DNA sequence: TGCGCCAGCCAGGCCGGGAGGGCCCCCGGGGAGCTGTTTTTT.

This clone was counted many times. This chain joins TRBV11-2 and TRBJ2-1, with 13 positions matching TRBD2. V lost 4 bases and J lost 7; bases outside the gene matches: 7. The CDR3 spans 16 residues. The germline CDR1 and CDR2 sequences are SGHAT and FQNNGV. The CDR3, as DNA: TGTGCCAGCAGCTCGAGGACTAGCGGGAGTTGGAATGAGCAGTTCTTC. It encodes CASSSRTSGSWNEQFF.

This clone appeared many times. The rearrangement links TRBV20-1 to TRBJ2-3; D is unclear. V was pared by 4 bases and J by 3 bases, with 2 bases between. The V gene's germline CDR1 is DFQATT and CDR2 SNEGSKA (reference sequence). The CDR3 length is 10 residues. This chain's CDR3 is CSATTDTQYF. CDR3 coding DNA: TGCAGTGCTACGACAGATACGCAGTATTTT.

This clone has ten or more counts. Other DNA sequences in the sample encode the same CDR3. The rearrangement uses TRBV4-3 and TRBJ2-7; tentative D call: TRBD2 (5 bases). V lost 0 bases and J lost 2, with 11 bases in between. The CDR3 has 15 residues. Per the germline V gene, CDR1 is LGHNA and CDR2 is YSLEER. The CDR3: CASSQEGGRPYEQYF. DNA of the CDR3: TGCGCCAGCAGCCAAGAAGGAGGCAGACCCTACGAGCAGTACTTC.

This clone was recorded a few times. One junction end disagrees with the germline gene, perhaps due to a read error. V and J are TRBV27 and TRBJ2-3; TRBD1 is a possible D gene (6 bases). The CDR3 sequence is 15 residues long. The germline V gene has CDR1 MNHEY and CDR2 SMNVEV (reference sequence). CDR3 nucleotide sequence: TGTGCCATCAGCCCTTTAGTGGGGGACACATATACGCAGTATTTT. The encoded protein is CAISPLVGDTYTQYF.